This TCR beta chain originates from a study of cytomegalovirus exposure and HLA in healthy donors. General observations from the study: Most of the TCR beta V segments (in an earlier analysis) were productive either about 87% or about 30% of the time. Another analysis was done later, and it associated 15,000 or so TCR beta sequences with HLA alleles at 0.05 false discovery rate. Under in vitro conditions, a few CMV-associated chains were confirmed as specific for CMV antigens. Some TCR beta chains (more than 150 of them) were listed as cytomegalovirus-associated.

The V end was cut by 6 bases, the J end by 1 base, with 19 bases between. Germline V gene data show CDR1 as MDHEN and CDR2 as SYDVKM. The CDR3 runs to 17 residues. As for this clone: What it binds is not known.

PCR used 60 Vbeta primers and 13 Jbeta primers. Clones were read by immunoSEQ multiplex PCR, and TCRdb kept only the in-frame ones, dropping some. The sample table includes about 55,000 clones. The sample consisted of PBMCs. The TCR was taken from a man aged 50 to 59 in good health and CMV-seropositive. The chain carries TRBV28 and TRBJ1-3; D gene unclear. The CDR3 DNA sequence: TGTGCCAGCAGAGCCTTTCCGACTCGGCGGTCTGGAAACACCATATATTTT. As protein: CASRAFPTRRSGNTIYF.